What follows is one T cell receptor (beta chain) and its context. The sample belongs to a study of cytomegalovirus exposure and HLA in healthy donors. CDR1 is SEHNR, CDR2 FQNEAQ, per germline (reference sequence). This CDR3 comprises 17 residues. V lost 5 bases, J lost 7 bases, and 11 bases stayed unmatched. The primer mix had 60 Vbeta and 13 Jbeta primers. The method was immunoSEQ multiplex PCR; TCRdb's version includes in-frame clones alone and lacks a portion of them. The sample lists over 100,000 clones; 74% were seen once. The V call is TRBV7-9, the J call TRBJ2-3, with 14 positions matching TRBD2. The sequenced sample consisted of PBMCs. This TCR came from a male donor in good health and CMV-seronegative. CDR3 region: CASSPGTSGGSSNTQYF. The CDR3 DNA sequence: TGTGCCAGCAGCCCGGGGACTAGCGGGGGCTCCTCAAATACGCAGTATTTT.